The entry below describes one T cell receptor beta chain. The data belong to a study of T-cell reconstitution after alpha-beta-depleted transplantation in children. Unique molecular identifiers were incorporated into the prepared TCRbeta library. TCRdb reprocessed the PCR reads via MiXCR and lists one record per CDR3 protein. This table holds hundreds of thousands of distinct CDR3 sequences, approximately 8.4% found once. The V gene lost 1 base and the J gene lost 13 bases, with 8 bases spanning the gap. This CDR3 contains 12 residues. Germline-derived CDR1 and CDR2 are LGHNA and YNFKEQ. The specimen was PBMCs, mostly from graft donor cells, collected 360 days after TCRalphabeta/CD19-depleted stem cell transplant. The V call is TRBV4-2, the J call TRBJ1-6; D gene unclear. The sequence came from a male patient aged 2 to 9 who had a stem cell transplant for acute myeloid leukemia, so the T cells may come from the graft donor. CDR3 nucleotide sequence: TGTGCCAGCAGCCAAGGCCCTGAGCCCCTCCACTTT. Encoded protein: CASSQGPEPLHF.